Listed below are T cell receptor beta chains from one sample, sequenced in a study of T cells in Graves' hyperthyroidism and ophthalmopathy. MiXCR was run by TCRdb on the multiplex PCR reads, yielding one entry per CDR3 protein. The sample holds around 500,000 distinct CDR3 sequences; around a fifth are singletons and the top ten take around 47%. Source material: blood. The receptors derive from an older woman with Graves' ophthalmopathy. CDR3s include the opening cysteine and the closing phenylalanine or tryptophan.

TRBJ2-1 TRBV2 CASIRGDNEQFF
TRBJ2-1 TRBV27 CASSLLEIGRGNEQFF
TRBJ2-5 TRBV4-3 CASSQDGTATQETQYF
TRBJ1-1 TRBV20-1 CSAQGESVNTEAFF
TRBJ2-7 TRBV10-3 CAISDGTFDEQYF
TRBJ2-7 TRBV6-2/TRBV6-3 CASNPLAGGSYEQYF
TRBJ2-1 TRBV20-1 CSARLGSPSGHEQFF
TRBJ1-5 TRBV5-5 CASSLGGSVNQPQHF
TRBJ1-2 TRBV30 CAWSALGTGYGYTF
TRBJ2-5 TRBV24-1 CATSPGPVRETQYF
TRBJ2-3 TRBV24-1 CATSDFRGNTQYF
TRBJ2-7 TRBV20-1 CSASQRSGMSGEQYF
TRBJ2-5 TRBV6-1 CATRAQKRETQYF
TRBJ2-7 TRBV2 CASSEYQSYEQYF
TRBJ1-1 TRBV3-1 CASSLRTGGEAFF
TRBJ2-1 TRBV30 CAWRRRGLDEQFF
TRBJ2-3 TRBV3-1 CASSQVNEEYTDTQYF
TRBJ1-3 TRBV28 CASSTHGGRDRNTIYF
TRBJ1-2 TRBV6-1 CASSRTQGPNYGYTF
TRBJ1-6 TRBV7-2 CASSFSRVNRGSNSPLHF
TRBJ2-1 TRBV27 CASRRDPFINEQFF
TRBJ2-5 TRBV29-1 CSVEGDQETQYF
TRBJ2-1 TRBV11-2 CASTPEGGSGYVSYNEQFF
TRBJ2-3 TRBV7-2 CASSSTLSGRDTQYF
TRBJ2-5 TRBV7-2 CASSQGGRQETQYF
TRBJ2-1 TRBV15 CATNEPGSFSYNEQFF
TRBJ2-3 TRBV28 CATREGGDTQYF
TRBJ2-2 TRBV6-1 CASSGPRGTGELFF
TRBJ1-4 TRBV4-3 CASSQERSEKLFF
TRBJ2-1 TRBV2 CASSAPDAYNEQFF
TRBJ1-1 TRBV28 CASSLWSDSMNTEAFF
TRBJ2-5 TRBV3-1 CASSQDINSGPQETQYF
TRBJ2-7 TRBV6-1 CASRLSGAGGWEQYF
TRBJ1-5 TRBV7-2 CASSLAGVNWGPGSNSNQPQHF
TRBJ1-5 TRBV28 CASIPIGGPRGNQPQHF
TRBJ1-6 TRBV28 CASSLSPGGQGASPLRHF
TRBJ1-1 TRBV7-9 CASSFSSLMNTEAFF
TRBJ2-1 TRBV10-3 CAISNFPDRVGLAGPGSQFF
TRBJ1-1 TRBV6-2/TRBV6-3 CASWGRVSEAFF
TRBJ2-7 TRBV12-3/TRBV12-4 CASSKQGAGEQYF
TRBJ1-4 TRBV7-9 CASSAPWSSNEKLFF
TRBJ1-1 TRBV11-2 CASSSIRTAKWNEAFF
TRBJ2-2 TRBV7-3 CASSLSPGQGAIGELFF
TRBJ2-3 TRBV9 CASSVRWTDTQYF
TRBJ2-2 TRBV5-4 CASRPADRAAGQLFF
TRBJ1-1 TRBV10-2 CASSEERSSTEAFF
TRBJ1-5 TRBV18 CASSPQAGQPQHF
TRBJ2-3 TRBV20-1 CSARSPGTSGRARSSTDTQYF
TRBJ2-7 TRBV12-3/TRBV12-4 CASSPRLAYYRSYEQYF
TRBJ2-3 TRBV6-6 CASSYHTSYTQYF